This T cell receptor (beta chain) was captured by sequencing in a study of T cell responses to AZD1222 COVID-19 vaccine (dated by TCRdb to the early 2020s). Study-level background: TCR sequencing was performed for roughly 240 trial participants, of whom 207 were given two doses of AZD1222 and around 26 were given two doses of MenACWY control vaccine. Enrollment into the trials was organized by age into subgroups of 18-55, 56-69 and 70-plus years, and those subgroups contained approximately 150, 30 and 60 TCR-sequenced participants, respectively.

The CDR3 regions of human TCRbeta chains were analyzed by immunosequencing. The published analysis was carried out like this. TCRs in the repertoires were matched against a reference library of SARS-CoV-2-specific TCRs that had been generated with the MIRA antigen-specificity platform. Breadth was defined as the fraction of unique TCRs that were SARS-CoV-2-associated. Depth was defined as the fraction of total T cells that were SARS-CoV-2-associated. Using the MIRA data, each spike-specific TCR was assigned both to the spike region to which the TCR was reactive and to a CD4 or CD8 class. Log10-transformed breadth and depth values were compared by one-way ANOVA with Sidak's multiple comparisons tests. Sourced from immuneACCESS, this table was stored by TCRdb with only in-frame sequences that have V and J called. A share of the clones is absent; for the studies checked, an unresolved V gene accounts for under half, and the remainder has no known explanation. V, J and clone size are taken as reported in that table, and D and trimming were inferred from the DNA itself. A total of about 100,000 clones appear in this sample, 80% to 90% of them only once. Clones ranked in the top ten supply just over 4% of the sample.

The time point label, read with the paper, signifies: baseline before first vaccination. Taken with the paper, the label for treatment or condition translates to: meningococcal conjugate vaccine given as trial control. Vaccinee samples came from UK trials COV001 and COV002, including a single-blind randomized controlled phase 2/3 trial of AZD1222 (ChAdOx1 nCoV-19) in healthy adults. For TCRbeta chain sequencing, PBMC samples were collected from trial participants at day 0 and at day 28 after the second dose. The paper as a whole reports these results and caveats: No day 14 peak-response samples were available, so repertoires were characterized only after the peak T cell response. Participants were mostly white British and included more females than males, and it was suggested by the authors that clonal diversity may have been underestimated. After two AZD1222 doses, both the breadth and the depth of spike-specific TCRs were significantly higher than at day 0 and than in MenACWY recipients. Epitopes outside the regions mutated in the B.1.351 and B.1.1.7 variants were reportedly recognized by nearly half of the unique spike-specific TCRs. The 56-69-year group was small, and its depth increase did not reach significance, likely because of low power. CD4 TCRs associated with the vaccine covered the entire spike protein, and the dominant responses were in regions 160-218 and 743-854. Conclusions about previously exposed vaccinees are limited, since just five or six AZD1222 recipients were seropositive for SARS-CoV-2 at baseline.

For this clone: The specificity of this receptor is unknown. No base qualities exist here, and no much larger clone lies one base off it.

Spanning cysteine to phenylalanine, the CDR3 consists of 16 amino acids. Only the CDR3 portion is preserved as DNA: 48 bases, with reading frame beginning at the first base. Trimming removed 0 bases from V and 0 bases from J, leaving 13 bases between the germline ends. CDR1 and CDR2 were assigned from the germline V gene (reference sequence) as SGHKS and YYEKEE. Recombination joined TRBV5-5 with TRBJ2-7; the D gene is perhaps TRBD2, from 5 matching bases. The TCR originated in an adult in good health. The material sequenced was peripheral blood, taken on day 0 of MenACWY control vaccination. The CDR3 here reads CASSLDHRTPSYEQYF. In nucleotide form, the sequence is TGTGCCAGCAGCTTGGACCATCGGACTCCCTCCTACGAGCAGTACTTC. With all but the CDR3 taken from the reference TRBV5-5 and TRBJ2-7 genes, the full variable domain is: DAGVTQSPTHLIKTRGQQVTLRCSPISGHKSVSWYQQVLGQGPQFIFQYYEKEERGRGNFPDRFSARQFPNYSSELNVNALLLGDSALYLCASSLDHRTPSYEQYFGPGTRLTVT.